The rows below give T cell receptor beta chains drawn from one sample of a study of blood T cells in healthy people across ages. TCRdb ran MiXCR on the 5' RACE reads and lists one entry per CDR3 protein. The sample gives approximately 800,000 distinct CDR3 sequences, about 62% of which show up once; 25% to 35% is in the top ten. Sequenced sample: blood. The receptors shown here come from a man aged 25 to 40 in good health. Each CDR3 is given with its conserved first and last residue. A D gene is named only where the DNA matches it firmly. Clone size appears in some rows only: once, few, many, or a class for an expanded clone.

CASSSPGLAPNEQFF	TGTGCCAGCAGTTCACCGGGACTAGCTCCCAATGAGCAGTTCTTC	TRBJ2-1	once	TRBD2	TRBV6-2/TRBV6-3
CASSERRWDYQETQYF	TGTGCCAGCAGTGAACGCAGGTGGGACTACCAAGAGACCCAGTACTTC	TRBJ2-5	NA	NA	TRBV6-1
CASSLGGGGTYEQFF	TGTGCCAGCAGCTTAGGAGGCGGGGGGACCTACGAGCAGTTCTTC	TRBJ2-1	NA	TRBD2	TRBV7-2
CASSVLPGQGDEQYF	TGTGCCAGCAGCGTCCTCCCGGGACAGGGGGATGAGCAGTACTTC	TRBJ2-5	NA	TRBD1	TRBV6-2/TRBV6-3
CASSLVGGTNEKLFF	TGTGCCAGCAGCTTGGTGGGAGGAACTAATGAAAAACTGTTTTTT	TRBJ1-4	NA	NA	TRBV7-6
CASSYQGSANEKLFF	TGTGCCAGCAGCTACCAGGGGTCGGCTAATGAAAAACTGTTTTTT	TRBJ1-4	NA	NA	TRBV7-9
CATRGQGASDTQYF	TGTGCCACCCGGGGACAGGGGGCTTCAGATACGCAGTATTTT	TRBJ2-3	NA	TRBD1	TRBV10-3
CASSPPWGGDGYTF	TGTGCCAGCAGTCCACCTTGGGGGGGCGATGGCTACACCTTC	TRBJ1-2	few	NA	TRBV12-3/TRBV12-4
CASSQDGGGYYEQYF	TGCGCCAGCAGCCAAGACGGGGGGGGCTACTACGAGCAGTACTTC	TRBJ2-7	few	TRBD2	TRBV4-3
CAISESERGPYEQYF	TGTGCCATCAGTGAGTCTGAAAGGGGGCCCTACGAGCAGTACTTC	TRBJ2-7	NA	TRBD1	TRBV10-3
CAISTLATTQYF	TGTGCCATCAGCACACTAGCGACTACGCAGTATTTT	TRBJ2-3	NA	TRBD2	TRBV10-3
CAIGTAQETQYF	TGTGCCATTGGGACAGCACAAGAGACCCAGTACTTC	TRBJ2-5	few	TRBD1	TRBV27
CASSFPDRGPYEQYF	TGTGCCAGCAGTTTCCCCGACAGGGGGCCCTACGAGCAGTACTTC	TRBJ2-7	NA	TRBD1	TRBV28
CSGRRTDTQYF	TGCAGCGGCCGAAGAACAGATACGCAGTATTTT	TRBJ2-3	few	NA	TRBV29-1
CSASIGGSSKNIQYF	TGCAGTGCTAGTATCGGGGGATCGTCCAAAAACATTCAGTACTTC	TRBJ2-4	many	NA	TRBV20-1
CASSSSPYEQFF	TGTGCCAGCAGCTCCTCACCCTATGAGCAGTTCTTC	TRBJ2-1	NA	NA	TRBV7-9
CASSLHSGTGLGEQYF	TGTGCCAGCAGCCTCCACTCCGGGACAGGGCTTGGCGAGCAGTACTTC	TRBJ2-7	NA	TRBD1	TRBV9
CASGLAGGNPDTQYF	TGTGCCAGCGGGCTAGCGGGGGGAAATCCGGATACGCAGTATTTT	TRBJ2-3	NA	TRBD2	TRBV27
CASSGARDYGYTF	TGTGCCAGCAGCGGAGCTAGAGACTATGGCTACACCTTC	TRBJ1-2	many	NA	TRBV9
CASSLTRQGISYEQYF	TGTGCCAGCAGTTTAACTAGACAGGGAATCTCCTACGAGCAGTACTTC	TRBJ2-7	NA	TRBD1	TRBV27
CAISESVHSGYTF	TGTGCCATCAGTGAGTCTGTGCATTCTGGCTACACCTTC	TRBJ1-2	NA	NA	TRBV10-3
CASRQGLYGYTF	TGTGCCAGTAGGCAGGGGCTTTATGGCTACACCTTC	TRBJ1-2	few	NA	TRBV19
CASSYSTGQGYGQPQHF	TGTGCCAGCAGTTACTCGACGGGACAGGGGTACGGACAGCCCCAGCATTTT	TRBJ1-5	NA	TRBD1	TRBV6-6
CASSLESVGGSFYTF	TGTGCCAGCAGTTTAGAGAGTGTAGGAGGAAGTTTCTACACCTTC	TRBJ1-2	NA	NA	TRBV12-3/TRBV12-4
CASSVDSGGDKAGTQYF	TGTGCCAGCAGTGTGGATAGCGGGGGGGATAAGGCAGGTACGCAGTATTTT	TRBJ2-3	NA	TRBD2	TRBV2
CASSLGGSGWKFF	TGTGCCAGCAGCTTAGGAGGGTCAGGGTGGAAGTTTTTT	TRBJ1-4	NA	NA	TRBV7-9
CASSFSLAGGIEQFF	TGTGCCAGCAGTTTTAGTCTAGCGGGGGGAATTGAGCAGTTCTTC	TRBJ2-1	NA	TRBD2	TRBV12-3/TRBV12-4
CASSLGRLAGGTDTQYF	TGTGCCAGCAGCTTAGGGCGCCTAGCGGGGGGAACAGATACGCAGTATTTT	TRBJ2-3	many	TRBD2	TRBV7-3
CASSRLAIYEQYF	TGTGCCAGCAGCCGACTAGCCATCTACGAGCAGTACTTC	TRBJ2-7	few	TRBD2	TRBV7-8
CAGTDGQPQHF	TGTGCCGGCACCGACGGCCAGCCCCAGCATTTT	TRBJ1-5	NA	NA	TRBV6-6
CASSIRALNYGYTF	TGTGCCAGCAGTATTCGGGCCCTGAACTATGGCTACACCTTC	TRBJ1-2	NA	NA	TRBV6-5
CSARDTNQPQHF	TGCAGTGCTAGGGACACTAATCAGCCCCAGCATTTT	TRBJ1-5	few	NA	TRBV20-1
CASSLLEGLAGYNEQFF	TGTGCCAGCAGCTTACTTGAGGGACTAGCGGGGTACAATGAGCAGTTCTTC	TRBJ2-1	NA	TRBD2	TRBV7-3
CASSPVGHNYGYTF	TGTGCCAGCAGCCCGGTAGGGCACAACTATGGCTACACCTTC	TRBJ1-2	NA	NA	TRBV7-2
CNAVVGHLNSYEQYF	TGCAACGCCGTGGTCGGACACCTGAACTCCTACGAGCAGTACTTC	TRBJ2-7	NA	NA	TRBV29-1
CASSKGQVNQPQHF	TGTGCCAGCAGCAAGGGACAGGTCAATCAGCCCCAGCATTTT	TRBJ1-5	once	TRBD1	TRBV28
CASSLAEGLNYGYTF	TGTGCCAGCAGTTTAGCGGAGGGTCTTAACTATGGCTACACCTTC	TRBJ1-2	NA	NA	TRBV27
CASSLGIRDSNYEQYF	TGCGCCAGCAGCTTAGGAATCAGGGACTCCAACTACGAGCAGTACTTC	TRBJ2-7	NA	NA	TRBV5-1
CASSSDFTSTDTQYF	TGTGCCAGCAGTAGCGACTTCACTAGCACAGATACGCAGTATTTT	TRBJ2-3	NA	NA	TRBV7-3
CAISESAGGEQFF	TGTGCCATCAGTGAGTCTGCTGGGGGTGAGCAGTTCTTC	TRBJ2-1	few	NA	TRBV10-3
CASSPVWANEKLFF	TGTGCCAGCAGTCCCGTTTGGGCTAATGAAAAACTGTTTTTT	TRBJ1-4	few	NA	TRBV6-2/TRBV6-3
CASSLASLPGELFF	TGTGCCAGCAGTCTGGCTAGCCTCCCCGGGGAGCTGTTTTTT	TRBJ2-2	few	NA	TRBV6-2/TRBV6-3
CASSLDYTQYF	TGTGCCAGCAGTCTAGATTATACGCAGTATTTT	TRBJ2-3	few	NA	TRBV28
CASSFDRGGWWPQHF	TGTGCCAGCAGCTTCGACAGGGGAGGATGGTGGCCCCAGCATTTT	TRBJ1-5	once	TRBD1	TRBV7-2
CASSQVPLAGRSYEQYF	TGCGCCAGCAGCCAAGTCCCCCTAGCGGGGCGATCCTACGAGCAGTACTTC	TRBJ2-7	NA	TRBD2	TRBV4-1
CASSSGVETQYF	TGTGCCAGCAGTTCAGGGGTAGAGACCCAGTACTTC	TRBJ2-5	few	NA	TRBV12-3/TRBV12-4
CASSWAGQSVNYGYTF	TGCGCCAGCAGCTGGGCCGGACAGTCCGTTAACTATGGCTACACCTTC	TRBJ1-2	few	NA	TRBV5-1
CSAHIGGTYEQYF	TGCAGTGCTCACATTGGGGGCACCTACGAGCAGTACTTC	TRBJ2-7	NA	NA	TRBV20-1
CASSDTIPDRGYNEQFF	TGTGCCAGCAGCGATACAATACCGGACAGGGGGTACAATGAGCAGTTCTTC	TRBJ2-1	NA	TRBD1	TRBV7-9